This paragraph covers one T cell receptor beta chain sequence. Its specificity is unknown. The data belong to a study of vaccination and CD4 T cells after COVID-19. This CDR3 comprises 15 residues. Germline V gene lookup returns CDR1 SGDLS and CDR2 YYNGEE. Between the trimmed V and J ends, which lost 2 bases and 0 bases, there was a span of 10 bases. Once obtained from cultured CD4+ T cells, the DNA was sequenced using the Oncomine TCR Beta short-read assay. Genomic DNA was isolated from CD4+ T cells that had been cultured. TCRdb ran MiXCR on the PCR reads and lists one entry per CDR3 protein. The sample lists about 11,000 distinct CDR3 sequences; about 30% were seen once. Treatment indicated: roughly 10-day PBMC culture with coronavirus spike peptide pools or control peptides (ViraFEST assay). CD4+ T-cell collection from the unexposed donor predated the COVID-19 pandemic (2011-2018).

The TCR comes from a human donor in good health. The sample comprised CD4+ T cells from blood, cultured in vitro. The chain uses TRBV9 and TRBJ2-3; D ambiguous. CDR3 loop: CASSVGGASTDTQYF. CDR3 coding DNA: TGTGCCAGCAGCGTCGGCGGTGCTAGCACAGATACGCAGTATTTT.